The next 23 T cell receptor beta chains were all read from a single sample in a study of cytomegalovirus exposure and HLA in healthy donors. The PCR used 60 Vbeta and 13 Jbeta primers. The method was immunoSEQ multiplex PCR; TCRdb's version includes in-frame clones alone and lacks a portion of them. The repertoire holds a few hundred thousand clones, with roughly four fifths as singletons. The sequencing sample was made of PBMCs. Every receptor here comes from a woman aged 40 to 50 in good health and CMV-seropositive.

The J gene is TRBJ2-1, the V gene TRBV5-1; 9 nucleotides agree with TRBD1. The CDR3 loop spans 15 amino acids. V lost 4 bases and J lost 6; bases outside the gene matches: 8. Germline CDR1 and CDR2: SGHRS and YFSETQ. CDR3 sequence: CASSGGQGGVNEQFF. The CDR3 DNA follows: TGCGCCAGCAGCGGGGGACAGGGAGGCGTCAATGAGCAGTTCTTC.

This clone came up once. The chain employs TRBV30 and TRBJ2-1, with D possibly being TRBD1 (6 bases). V was trimmed by 0 bases and J by 4 bases, leaving 7 bases between them. This CDR3 has 13 residues. From germline, CDR1 is GTSNPN and CDR2 SVGIG (reference sequence). As DNA, the CDR3 is TGTGCCTGGAGTGTAGGGGGTTACAATGAGCAGTTCTTC. This gives the protein CAWSVGGYNEQFF. Full variable domain (remainder filled in from reference TRBV30 and TRBJ2-1): SQTIHQWPATLVQPVGSPLSLECTVEGTSNPNLYWYRQAAGRGLQLLFYSVGIGQISSEVPQNLSASRPQDRQFILSSKKLLLSDSGFYLCAWSVGGYNEQFFGPGTRLTVL.

The gene calls are TRBV28 and TRBJ2-7; a weak D match, TRBD1 (6 bases). The germline V gene encodes CDR1 MDHEN and CDR2 SYDVKM. This CDR3 has 14 amino acids. Trimming cost V 3 bases and J 4 bases, with 13 bases left between them. The CDR3 DNA sequence: TGTGCCAGCAGTTTTGGGCAGGGGATTTACGAGCAGTACTTC. It translates to CASSFGQGIYEQYF. Based on the CDR3 plus reference TRBV28 and TRBJ2-7, the full variable domain is DVKVTQSSRYLVKRTGEKVFLECVQDMDHENMFWYRQDPGLGLRLIYFSYDVKMKEKGDIPEGYSVSREKKERFSLILESASTNQTSMYLCASSFGQGIYEQYFGPGTRLTVT.

The CDR3 is CASREEGGGETQYF. In DNA, the CDR3 is TGTGCCAGCAGGGAAGAAGGGGGCGGGGAGACCCAGTACTTC. The chain links TRBV7-9 to TRBJ2-5; 7 nucleotides align to TRBD1. CDR3 length: 14 residues. V shed 6 bases, J shed 5 bases, and the junction held 9 bases outside the gene matches. The germline V gene has CDR1 SEHNR and CDR2 FQNEAQ (reference sequence).

This clone was counted once. The V and J genes are TRBV7-2 and TRBJ2-1; TRBD2 matches 7 bases. In germline, CDR1 is SGHTA, CDR2 FQGNSA. The CDR3 spans 14 residues. Unmatched junction bases numbered 7, after V lost 7 bases and J lost 4 bases. CDR3 in DNA: TGTGCCAGCACCTCGGGAGGACAATACAATGAGCAGTTCTTC. Amino acid sequence: CASTSGGQYNEQFF.

This clone was picked up a small number of times. The genes are TRBV28 and TRBJ2-3; TRBD2 is a possible D gene (5 bases). The CDR3 is made up of 16 amino acids. In germline, CDR1 is MDHEN, CDR2 SYDVKM. Between the trimmed V and J ends, which lost 2 bases and 1 base, there was a span of 13 bases. The CDR3 is CASSLGRADRTDTQYF. CDR3 in DNA: TGTGCCAGCAGTTTAGGGCGAGCGGACCGCACAGATACGCAGTATTTT.

The chain carries TRBV27 and TRBJ1-1; 8 nucleotides align to TRBD1. Germline lookup yields CDR1 MNHEY and CDR2 SMNVEV (reference sequence). CDR3 size: 14 residues. V shed 7 bases and J 6 bases; nucleotides not matched to a gene: 10. CDR3 sequence (DNA): TGTGCCAGCACCCATGACAGGGGCGGCGCTGAAGCTTTCTTT. It specifies CASTHDRGGAEAFF.

The chain uses TRBV30 and TRBJ1-5, with a possible D match to TRBD1 (5 bases). Germline lookup yields CDR1 GTSNPN and CDR2 SVGIG (reference sequence). Trimming removed 3 bases from V and 6 bases from J, with 24 bases in between. The CDR3 extends over 17 amino acids. This CDR3 is CAWSDPTGVIGFQPQHF. The CDR3 region has the DNA TGTGCCTGGAGCGACCCCACGGGGGTAATAGGGTTTCAGCCCCAGCATTTT. The full variable domain, rest sourced from reference TRBV30 and TRBJ1-5, is SQTIHQWPATLVQPVGSPLSLECTVEGTSNPNLYWYRQAAGRGLQLLFYSVGIGQISSEVPQNLSASRPQDRQFILSSKKLLLSDSGFYLCAWSDPTGVIGFQPQHFGDGTRLSIL.

Here the CDR3 DNA reads TGTGCCAGCAGTCCCCACGCGGGTCTCTATGGCTACACCTTC. It specifies CASSPHAGLYGYTF. V and J are TRBV28 and TRBJ1-2; D is ambiguous. Looked up from germline, CDR1 is MDHEN and CDR2 is SYDVKM. V shed 5 bases and J shed 4 bases, with 14 bases lying between them. The CDR3 spans 14 residues.

This chain uses TRBV7-6 with TRBJ1-4; no clear D. The V end lost 3 bases, the J end lost 0 bases, and 5 bases lay between the germline ends. From germline, CDR1 is SGHVS and CDR2 FNYEAQ. CDR3 length: 14 residues. The chain's CDR3 is CASSLSATNEKLFF. The CDR3 nucleotides are TGTGCCAGCAGCTTGTCTGCAACTAATGAAAAACTGTTTTTT.

The gene calls are TRBV10-3 and TRBJ1-1; D perhaps matches TRBD1 (5 bases). The CDR3 has 16 amino acids. The V gene lost 3 bases and the J gene lost 5 bases, with 19 bases spanning the gap. Germline values: CDR1 ENHRY, CDR2 SYGVKD. CDR3 region: CAISDPGRSRGTEAFF. The CDR3 DNA follows: TGTGCCATCAGTGACCCTGGACGGTCCCGGGGGACTGAAGCTTTCTTT.

The gene calls are TRBV6-5 and TRBJ1-1, with 8 positions matching TRBD1. V lost 2 bases, J lost 4 bases, and 6 bases stayed unmatched. The germline gives CDR1 MNHEY, CDR2 SVGAGI. This CDR3 contains 15 residues. CDR3 in DNA: TGTGCCAGCAGTTACCAGGGGGCAAGCGGCACTGAAGCTTTCTTT. It encodes CASSYQGASGTEAFF.

This clone showed up just once. This chain uses TRBV29-1 with TRBJ1-2; D remains ambiguous. The CDR3 has 13 amino acids. Trimming stripped 6 bases from V and 6 bases from J, with 17 bases between. Germline CDR1 SQVTM, CDR2 ANQGSEA. Written as DNA, the CDR3 is TGCAGCGTCGCCCGTGAGGGTATTCATGGCTACACCTTC. Translation: CSVAREGIHGYTF. Variable domain in full (rest from reference TRBV29-1 and TRBJ1-2): SAVISQKPSRDICQRGTSLTIQCQVDSQVTMMFWYRQQPGQSLTLIATANQGSEATYESGFVIDKFPISRPNLTFSTLTVSNMSPEDSSIYLCSVAREGIHGYTFGSGTRLTVV.

This chain links TRBV9 with TRBJ2-7; 7 bases match TRBD2. Germline lookup yields CDR1 SGDLS and CDR2 YYNGEE. The CDR3 runs 15 residues. Losses at the gene ends were 4 bases for V and 2 bases for J; bases not matched to a gene: 9. The CDR3, as DNA: TGTGCCAGCAGCCCGGAGGCGGGAGTGACCTACGAGCAGTACTTC. This encodes CASSPEAGVTYEQYF.

This sequence joins TRBV30 and TRBJ2-1, with 7 bases identical to TRBD2. The CDR3 contains 14 residues. Germline lookup yields CDR1 GTSNPN and CDR2 SVGIG (reference sequence). V was clipped by 2 bases and J by 9 bases; unmatched bases: 10. The CDR3 sequence: CAWSREGRAPEQFF. DNA for the CDR3: TGTGCCTGGAGTAGGGAGGGGCGCGCCCCTGAGCAGTTCTTC.

V usage is TRBV27 and J usage is TRBJ2-7; 11 bases fit TRBD1. Germline CDR1 is MNHEY and CDR2 is SMNVEV (reference sequence). Trimming removed 9 bases from V and 2 bases from J; junction bases left unmatched: 3. The CDR3 loop spans 13 amino acids. CDR3 nucleotides: TGTGCCAGTGGGACAGGGGGAACCTACGAGCAGTACTTC. Its translation is CASGTGGTYEQYF.

The gene calls are TRBV2 and TRBJ2-7; D gene uncertain. The CDR3 runs to 12 residues. Germline lookup yields CDR1 SNHLY and CDR2 FYNNEI. Trimming took 1 base from V and 10 from J, leaving 11 bases between them. The chain's CDR3 is CASSEGGARQYF. CDR3 nucleotides: TGTGCCAGCAGTGAAGGAGGTGCGAGACAGTACTTC.

The chain combines TRBV4-3 with TRBJ2-2, with D maybe TRBD1 (6 bases). CDR3 length: 19 amino acids. Trimming removed 0 bases from V and 4 bases from J, with 21 bases in between. The V gene's germline CDR1 is LGHNA and CDR2 YSLEER. The CDR3, as DNA: TGCGCCAGCAGCCAAGATTTCGCCCCCGGGACATCGGGCACCGGGGAGCTGTTTTTT. Translating it yields CASSQDFAPGTSGTGELFF.

There are a few counts of this clone. This chain joins TRBV4-3 and TRBJ1-2; TRBD1 agrees at 7 bases. Germline lookup yields CDR1 LGHNA and CDR2 YSLEER. V lost 1 base and J lost 8; bases outside the gene matches: 13. The CDR3 spans 16 residues. Here the CDR3 reads CASSQVPDRVIEGYTF. The CDR3 coding sequence is TGCGCCAGCAGCCAAGTACCCGACAGGGTAATCGAGGGCTACACCTTC.

The chain uses TRBV25-1 and TRBJ1-4; 7 bases agree with TRBD1. With V trimmed by 1 base and J by 6 bases, 8 bases remained unmatched. The CDR3 runs 16 residues. Germline lookup yields CDR1 MGHDK and CDR2 SYGVNS. CDR3 sequence (DNA): TGTGCCAGCAGTGAATTAGGGACAGCTCAAGATGAAAAACTGTTTTTT. It codes for CASSELGTAQDEKLFF.

V is TRBV7-9 and J is TRBJ1-4; 9 nucleotides match TRBD1. The CDR3 length is 15 residues. V trimming: 1 base; J trimming: 6 bases; junction bases outside the gene matches: 3. In germline, CDR1 is SEHNR, CDR2 FQNEAQ (reference sequence). The CDR3: CASSLGRTGDEKLFF. CDR3 coding DNA: TGTGCCAGCAGCTTAGGGCGGACAGGGGATGAAAAACTGTTTTTT.

This clone was recorded a few times. The chain has TRBV5-4 and TRBJ1-2, with D possibly being TRBD1 (6 bases). V was clipped by 4 bases and J by 2 bases, with 12 bases between them. Germline CDR1 and CDR2: SGHNT and YYREEE (reference sequence). The CDR3 consists of 14 residues. The CDR3 sequence is CASSPWDKNYGYTF. The DNA for the CDR3 is TGTGCCAGCAGCCCATGGGACAAAAACTATGGCTACACCTTC. The full variable domain, in which reference TRBV5-4 and TRBJ1-2 provide the parts outside the CDR3, is ETGVTQSPTHLIKTRGQQVTLRCSSQSGHNTVSWYQQALGQGPQFIFQYYREEENGRGNFPPRFSGLQFPNYSSELNVNALELDDSALYLCASSPWDKNYGYTFGSGTRLTVV.

This clone was recorded a few times. The gene calls are TRBV4-2 and TRBJ1-1; no definite D call. From germline, CDR1 is LGHNA and CDR2 YNFKEQ. Trimming cost V 1 base and J 2 bases, with 8 bases left between them. The CDR3 is 14 residues long. The CDR3 is CASSQVSGNTEAFF. Here the CDR3 DNA reads TGTGCCAGCAGCCAAGTATCAGGTAACACTGAAGCTTTCTTT.